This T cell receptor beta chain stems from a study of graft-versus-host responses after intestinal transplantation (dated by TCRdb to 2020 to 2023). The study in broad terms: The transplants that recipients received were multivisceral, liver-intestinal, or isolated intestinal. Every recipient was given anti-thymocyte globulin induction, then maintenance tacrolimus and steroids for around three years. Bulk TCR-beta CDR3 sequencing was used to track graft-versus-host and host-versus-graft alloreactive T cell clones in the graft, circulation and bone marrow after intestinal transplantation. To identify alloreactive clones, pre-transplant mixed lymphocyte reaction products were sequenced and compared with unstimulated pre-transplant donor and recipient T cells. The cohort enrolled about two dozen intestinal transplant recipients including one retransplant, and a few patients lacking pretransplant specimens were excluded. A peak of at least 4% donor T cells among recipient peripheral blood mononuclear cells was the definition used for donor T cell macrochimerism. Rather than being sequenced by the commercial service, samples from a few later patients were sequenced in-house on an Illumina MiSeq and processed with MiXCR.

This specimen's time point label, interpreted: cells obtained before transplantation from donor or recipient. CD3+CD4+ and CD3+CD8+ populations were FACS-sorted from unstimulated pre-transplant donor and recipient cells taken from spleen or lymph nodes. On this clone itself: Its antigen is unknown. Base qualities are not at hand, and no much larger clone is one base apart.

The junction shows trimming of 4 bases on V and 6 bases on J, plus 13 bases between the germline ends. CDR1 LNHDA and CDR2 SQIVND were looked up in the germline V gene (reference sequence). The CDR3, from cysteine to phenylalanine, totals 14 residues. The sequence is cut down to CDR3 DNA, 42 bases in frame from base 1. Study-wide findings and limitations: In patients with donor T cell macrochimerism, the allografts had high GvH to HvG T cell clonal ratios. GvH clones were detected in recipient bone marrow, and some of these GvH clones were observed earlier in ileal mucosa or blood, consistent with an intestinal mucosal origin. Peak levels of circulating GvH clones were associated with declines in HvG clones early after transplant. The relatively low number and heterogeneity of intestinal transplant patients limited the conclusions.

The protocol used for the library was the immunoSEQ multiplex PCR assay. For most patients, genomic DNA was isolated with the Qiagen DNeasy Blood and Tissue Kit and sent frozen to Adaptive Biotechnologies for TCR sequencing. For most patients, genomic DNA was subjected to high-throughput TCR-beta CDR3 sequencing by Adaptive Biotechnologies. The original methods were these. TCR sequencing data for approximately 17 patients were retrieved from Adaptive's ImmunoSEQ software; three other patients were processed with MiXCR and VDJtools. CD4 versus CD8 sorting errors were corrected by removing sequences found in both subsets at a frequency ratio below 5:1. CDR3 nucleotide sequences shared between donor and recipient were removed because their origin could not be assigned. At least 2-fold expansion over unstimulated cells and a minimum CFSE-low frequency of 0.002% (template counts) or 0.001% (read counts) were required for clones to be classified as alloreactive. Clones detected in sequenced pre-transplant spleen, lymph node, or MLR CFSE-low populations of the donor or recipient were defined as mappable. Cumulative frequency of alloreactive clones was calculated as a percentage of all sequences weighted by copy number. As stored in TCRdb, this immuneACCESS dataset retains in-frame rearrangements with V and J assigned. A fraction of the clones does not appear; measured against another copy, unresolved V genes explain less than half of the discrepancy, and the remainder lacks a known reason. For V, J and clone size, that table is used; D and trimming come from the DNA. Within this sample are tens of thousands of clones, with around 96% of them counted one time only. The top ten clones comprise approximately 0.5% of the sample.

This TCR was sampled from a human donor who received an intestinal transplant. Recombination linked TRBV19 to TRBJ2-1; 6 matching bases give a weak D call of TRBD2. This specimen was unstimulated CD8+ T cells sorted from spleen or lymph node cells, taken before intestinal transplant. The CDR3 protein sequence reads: CASSTYTSINEQFF. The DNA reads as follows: TGTGCCAGTAGTACCTACACTAGCATCAATGAGCAGTTCTTC.